These 20 T cell receptor beta chains came from one sample sequenced in a study of vaccination and CD4 T cells after COVID-19. Their specific antigens are unknown. Sequencing of DNA taken from cultured CD4+ T cells relied on the Oncomine TCR Beta short-read assay. TCRdb called the PCR reads again in MiXCR, with one record for every CDR3 protein. Among fewer than 20,000 distinct CDR3 sequences listed, 50% to 75% were seen once. Stated treatment: approximately nine-day PBMC culture with coronavirus spike peptide pools or control peptides (ViraFEST assay). Sequencing input: CD4+ T cells from blood, cultured in vitro. The receptors derive from a human donor who had recovered from COVID-19.

V usage is TRBV20-1 and J usage is TRBJ2-7, with D maybe TRBD2 (6 bases). Looked up from germline, CDR1 is DFQATT and CDR2 is SNEGSKA (reference sequence). V was pared by 4 bases and J by 0 bases, with 16 bases between. This CDR3 has 15 residues. CDR3 coding DNA: TGCAGTGCTATTCTATGGGGGGATAGCTCCTACGAGCAGTACTTC. It specifies CSAILWGDSSYEQYF.

There are a few counts of this clonotype. CDR3 sequence (DNA): TGTGCCAGCAGTTTCAGGCCCCGGGGGGGTGAGCAGTACTTC. Translation: CASSFRPRGGEQYF. V usage is TRBV27 and J usage is TRBJ2-7; 8 nucleotides match TRBD2. The CDR3 is 14 amino acids. V was clipped by 3 bases and J by 7 bases; unmatched bases: 8. Germline values: CDR1 MNHEY, CDR2 SMNVEV (reference sequence).

By share of the sample, this clonotype is large. The rearrangement uses TRBV7-2 and TRBJ2-2; the D call may be TRBD1 or TRBD2 (6 bases each). V lost 5 bases, J lost 0 bases, and 13 bases lay in between. Per the germline V gene, CDR1 is SGHTA and CDR2 is FQGNSA. The CDR3 length is 16 residues. The DNA of the CDR3 is TGTGCCAGCAGCCGCAACGGGGGCTCGAACACCGGGGAGCTGTTTTTT. Encoded protein: CASSRNGGSNTGELFF.

This clonotype was detected only a few times. The chain has TRBV7-9 and TRBJ1-2; 8 nucleotides match TRBD1. Per germline, CDR1 SEHNR and CDR2 FQNEAQ (reference sequence). V was pared by 2 bases and J by 4 bases, with 0 bases of the junction left unmatched. The CDR3 is made up of 13 amino acids. The CDR3 is CASSLQGAYGYTF. The CDR3 nucleotides are TGTGCCAGCAGCTTACAGGGGGCCTATGGCTACACCTTC.

The chain employs TRBV7-2 and TRBJ2-3; D gene uncertain. V gave up 0 bases and J gave up 4 bases, with 2 bases separating them. Germline values: CDR1 SGHTA, CDR2 FQGNSA. The CDR3 runs to 12 residues. CDR3 DNA: TGTGCCAGCAGCTTAGCTTCAGATACGCAGTATTTT. Amino acids: CASSLASDTQYF.

This chain uses TRBV20-1 with TRBJ1-3; 7 nucleotides align to TRBD1. V lost 6 bases, J lost 1 base, and 6 bases stayed unmatched. The CDR3 sequence is 14 residues long. The V gene's germline CDR1 is DFQATT and CDR2 SNEGSKA (reference sequence). This chain's CDR3 is CSAGQGGSGNTIYF. CDR3 coding DNA: TGCAGTGCCGGGCAGGGGGGTTCTGGAAACACCATATATTTT.

The V call is TRBV2, the J call TRBJ1-5; no definite D call. This CDR3 is built from 13 residues. Per the germline V gene, CDR1 is SNHLY and CDR2 is FYNNEI. The V end was cut by 3 bases, the J end by 6 bases, with 9 bases between. The CDR3 loop is CASSERRGQPQHF. DNA of the CDR3: TGTGCCAGCAGTGAGAGGCGCGGTCAGCCCCAGCATTTT.

CDR3 protein: CASSLALPPYTQYF. The CDR3 coding sequence is TGTGCCAGCAGCTTAGCGCTCCCGCCGTATACGCAGTATTTT. This chain connects TRBV7-8 to TRBJ2-3; no firm D call. CDR1 and CDR2 from the germline V gene are SGHVS and FQNEAQ. Trimming stripped 0 bases from V and 7 bases from J, with 11 bases between. This CDR3 region has 14 residues.

The V gene is TRBV5-4, the J gene TRBJ2-3; 7 bases fit TRBD2. V was clipped by 1 base and J by 0 bases; unmatched bases: 11. The CDR3 loop spans 18 amino acids. Germline V gene lookup returns CDR1 SGHNT and CDR2 YYREEE (reference sequence). Here the CDR3 reads CASSLFPVSSGSTDTQYF. DNA of the CDR3: TGTGCCAGCAGCTTGTTTCCTGTGTCTAGCGGTAGCACAGATACGCAGTATTTT.

The chain links TRBV11-3 to TRBJ2-3; no reliable D call. Germline V CDR1 and CDR2: SGHNT, YENEEA. V was cut by 5 bases and J by 4 bases, with 13 bases left in between. The CDR3 loop spans 14 amino acids. CDR3 DNA sequence: TGTGCCAGCAGCCCCCGACGCGGCCCAGATACGCAGTATTTT. Translated, it gives CASSPRRGPDTQYF.

The V and J genes are TRBV20-1 and TRBJ1-5, with a weak D call TRBD1 (5 bases). Germline V gene data show CDR1 as DFQATT and CDR2 as SNEGSKA (reference sequence). The CDR3 is made up of 15 amino acids. Trimming took 3 bases from V and 2 from J, leaving 14 bases between them. DNA for the CDR3: TGCAGTGCTAGGAAGGGACCGCCGGGCAATCAGCCCCAGCATTTT. Its protein is CSARKGPPGNQPQHF.

This chain links TRBV6-1 with TRBJ2-7, with 9 positions matching TRBD2. Germline V gene sequence: CDR1 MNHNS, CDR2 SASEGT. The V and J ends lost 6 bases and 3 bases, in that order; junction bases with no gene match: 12. The CDR3 contains 16 residues. CDR3 bases: TGTGCCAGCAGAAGACTAGCGGAAGCCCGATTCTACGAGCAGTACTTC. It translates to CASRRLAEARFYEQYF.

This clonotype has just a few counts. In DNA, the CDR3 is TGTGCCAGCAGTGTCCGAGACATCTACGAGCAGTACTTC. Amino acids: CASSVRDIYEQYF. The rearrangement links TRBV6-1 to TRBJ2-7; D gene ambiguous. The CDR3 length is 13 residues. CDR1 MNHNS and CDR2 SASEGT come from the germline V gene. Between the trimmed V and J ends, which lost 4 bases and 3 bases, there was a span of 10 bases.

This clonotype was counted a few times. The chain employs TRBV20-1 and TRBJ2-3, with 7 nucleotides matching TRBD2. CDR3 length: 17 residues. Germline V gives CDR1 DFQATT, CDR2 SNEGSKA (reference sequence). After removal of 1 base from V and 8 bases from J, the junction contained 18 bases not matched to a gene. The CDR3: CSARAPTRDYQPLTQYF. CDR3 sequence (DNA): TGCAGTGCTAGAGCCCCAACCCGGGACTACCAACCACTTACGCAGTATTTT.

This clonotype is medium-sized. The gene calls are TRBV7-3 and TRBJ1-1, with no clear D. The CDR3 is 12 amino acids. Germline V lookup: CDR1 SGHTA, CDR2 FQGTGA. V lost 5 bases and J lost 7, with 11 bases in between. CDR3 coding DNA: TGTGCCAGCAGCCTGGACGGCCTTGAAGCTTTCTTT. Translation: CASSLDGLEAFF.

The V and J genes are TRBV6-1 and TRBJ1-6, with 10 bases identical to TRBD1. This CDR3 has 15 amino acids. Trimming removed 10 bases from V and 1 base from J; junction bases left unmatched: 4. Per germline, CDR1 MNHNS and CDR2 SASEGT. In DNA form, the CDR3 reads TGTGCCACAAGACAGGGGGCTTCCTATAATTCACCCCTCCACTTT. Protein sequence: CATRQGASYNSPLHF.

J is TRBJ1-2 and V is TRBV5-4; D not resolved. Germline loops: CDR1 SGHNT, CDR2 YYREEE (reference sequence). The CDR3 loop spans 16 amino acids. With 4 bases removed from V and 8 bases from J, the gap between germline ends came to 24 bases. Written as DNA, the CDR3 is TGTGCCAGCAGCATAACCCCAGGAAGGGAAGTGAGAGGCTACACCTTC. Residues: CASSITPGREVRGYTF.

The chain combines TRBV6-1 with TRBJ1-5; D remains unclear. V was pared by 6 bases and J by 5 bases, with 14 bases between. Germline CDR1 is MNHNS and CDR2 is SASEGT. This CDR3 has 14 amino acids. The CDR3 spells CASSLMGRYQPQHF. In nucleotides, the CDR3 is TGTGCCAGCAGCCTTATGGGGAGGTATCAGCCCCAGCATTTT.

The rearrangement uses TRBV6-5 and TRBJ1-2; D is uncertain. CDR1 is MNHEY, CDR2 SVGAGI, per germline. CDR3 length equals 18 residues. The V and J ends lost 0 bases and 1 base respectively, with 18 bases between them. The CDR3 DNA is TGTGCCAGCAGTTACTCGAGGCGCAGGTCCTCAGGTAACTATGGCTACACCTTC. Translated: CASSYSRRRSSGNYGYTF.

V usage is TRBV6-1 and J usage is TRBJ1-5; D remains ambiguous. Germline V gene data show CDR1 as MNHNS and CDR2 as SASEGT. There are 15 residues in the CDR3. Trimming pared 8 bases from V and 0 bases from J, leaving 14 bases between. CDR3 loop: CASRARAYSNQPQHF. The CDR3 coding sequence is TGTGCCAGCCGTGCCCGGGCTTATAGCAATCAGCCCCAGCATTTT.